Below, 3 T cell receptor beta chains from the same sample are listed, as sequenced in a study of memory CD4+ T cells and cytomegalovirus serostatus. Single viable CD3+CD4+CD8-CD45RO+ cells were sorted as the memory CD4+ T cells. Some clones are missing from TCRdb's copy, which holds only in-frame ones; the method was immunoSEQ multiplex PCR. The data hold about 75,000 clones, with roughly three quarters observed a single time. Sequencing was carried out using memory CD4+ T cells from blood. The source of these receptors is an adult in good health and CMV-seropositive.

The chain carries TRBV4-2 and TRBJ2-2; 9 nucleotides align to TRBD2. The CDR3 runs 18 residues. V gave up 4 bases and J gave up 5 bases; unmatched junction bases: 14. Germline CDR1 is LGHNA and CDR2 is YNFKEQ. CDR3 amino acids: CASSLAGGSLIQTGELFF. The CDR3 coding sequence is TGTGCCAGCAGCCTTGCGGGGGGGTCATTAATTCAGACCGGGGAGCTGTTTTTT.

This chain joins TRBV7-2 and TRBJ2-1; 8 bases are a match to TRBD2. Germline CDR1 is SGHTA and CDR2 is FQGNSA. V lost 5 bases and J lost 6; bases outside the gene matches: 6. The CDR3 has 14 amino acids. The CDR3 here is CASSPIGLANEQFF. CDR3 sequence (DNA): TGTGCCAGCAGCCCGATAGGACTAGCCAATGAGCAGTTCTTC.

DNA for the CDR3: TGTGCCAGCAGGACAGGGAACAATCAGCCCCAGCATTTT. Residues: CASRTGNNQPQHF. The V gene is TRBV6-5, the J gene TRBJ1-5, with 7 bases fitting TRBD1. Germline assignment: CDR1 MNHEY and CDR2 SVGAGI. The V gene end was trimmed by 6 bases and the J gene end by 3 bases; junction bases not matched to a gene: 2. The length of the CDR3 is 13 residues.